This T cell receptor beta chain was recovered during a study of CD8 T cells in ankylosing spondylitis. General study findings and limits: Researchers reportedly found disease-linked clones significantly enriched in matched ankylosing spondylitis synovial fluid. A TCR beta motif made of several highly homologous variants seemed typical of ankylosing spondylitis blood.

This clonotype was counted ten times or more. Its antigen remains unidentified. The authors made TCR beta libraries by quantitative 5'-RACE with molecular barcodes. One entry per CDR3 protein results from TCRdb running MiXCR on the 5' RACE reads. The repertoire has about 460,000 distinct CDR3 sequences, less than 6% of them found once; the top ten carry roughly 3.5%. The sequenced sample consisted of blood, either unsorted or a sorted T cell fraction (not recorded which). This TCR derives from a male donor with ankylosing spondylitis.

DNA for the CDR3: TGTGCCAGCAGTCCCCCCGGGACCCCCTACGAGCAGTACTTC. This gives the protein CASSPPGTPYEQYF. This chain links TRBV12-3 or TRBV12-4 with TRBJ2-7; the D call may be TRBD1 or TRBD2 (5 bases each). Trimming removed 5 bases from V and 2 bases from J, with 13 bases in between. The CDR3 length is 14 residues.